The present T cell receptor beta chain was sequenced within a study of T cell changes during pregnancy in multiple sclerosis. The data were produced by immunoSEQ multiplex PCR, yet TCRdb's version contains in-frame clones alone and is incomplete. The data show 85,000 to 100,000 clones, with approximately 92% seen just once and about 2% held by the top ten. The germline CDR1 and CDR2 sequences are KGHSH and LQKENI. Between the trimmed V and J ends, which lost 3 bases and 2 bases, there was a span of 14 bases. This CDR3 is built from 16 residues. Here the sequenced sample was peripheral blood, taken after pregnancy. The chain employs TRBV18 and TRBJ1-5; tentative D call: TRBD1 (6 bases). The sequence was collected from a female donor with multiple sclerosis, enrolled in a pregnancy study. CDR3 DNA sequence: TGTGCCAGCTCACCGAGGACAGCCCTAGGCAATCAGCCCCAGCATTTT. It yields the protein CASSPRTALGNQPQHF. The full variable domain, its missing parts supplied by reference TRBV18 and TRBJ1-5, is NAGVMQNPRHLVRRRGQEARLRCSPMKGHSHVYWYRQLPEEGLKFMVYLQKENIIDESGMPKERFSAEFPKEGPSILRIQQVVRGDSAAYFCASSPRTALGNQPQHFGDGTRLSIL.